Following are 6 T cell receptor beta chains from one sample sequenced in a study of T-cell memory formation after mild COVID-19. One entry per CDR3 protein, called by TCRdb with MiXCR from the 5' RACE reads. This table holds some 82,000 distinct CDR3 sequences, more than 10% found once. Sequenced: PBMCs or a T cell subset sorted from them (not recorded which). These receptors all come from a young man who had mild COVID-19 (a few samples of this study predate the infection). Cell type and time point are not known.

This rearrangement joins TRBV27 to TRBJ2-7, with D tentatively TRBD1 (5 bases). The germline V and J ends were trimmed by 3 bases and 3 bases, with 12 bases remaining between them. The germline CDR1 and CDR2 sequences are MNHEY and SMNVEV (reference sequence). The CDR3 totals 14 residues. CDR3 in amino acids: CASSFVGPSYEQYF. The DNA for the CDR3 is TGTGCCAGCAGTTTTGTGGGGCCGAGCTACGAGCAGTACTTC.

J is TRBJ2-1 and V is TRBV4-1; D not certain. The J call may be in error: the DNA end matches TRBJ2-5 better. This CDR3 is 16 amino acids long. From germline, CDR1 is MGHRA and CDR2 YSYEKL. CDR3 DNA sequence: TGCGCCAGCAGCCAAGATATGGCAGGCGCGTGGGAGACCCAGTACTTC. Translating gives CASSQDMAGAWETQYF.

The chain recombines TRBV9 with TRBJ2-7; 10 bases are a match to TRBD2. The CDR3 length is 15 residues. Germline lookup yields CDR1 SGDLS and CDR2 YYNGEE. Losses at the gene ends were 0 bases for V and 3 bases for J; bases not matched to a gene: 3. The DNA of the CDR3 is TGTGCCAGCAGCGTAGGGACTAGCGGATTCTACGAGCAGTACTTC. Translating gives CASSVGTSGFYEQYF.

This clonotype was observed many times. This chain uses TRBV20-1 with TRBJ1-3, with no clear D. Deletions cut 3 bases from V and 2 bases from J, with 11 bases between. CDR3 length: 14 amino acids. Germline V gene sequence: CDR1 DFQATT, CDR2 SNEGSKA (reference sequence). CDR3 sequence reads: CSASRRAPGNTIYF. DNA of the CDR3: TGCAGTGCTAGTCGCCGGGCTCCTGGAAACACCATATATTTT.

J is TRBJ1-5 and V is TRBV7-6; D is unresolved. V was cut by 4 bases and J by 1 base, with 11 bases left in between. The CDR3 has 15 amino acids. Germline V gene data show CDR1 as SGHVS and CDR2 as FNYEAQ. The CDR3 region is CASSSHTGSNQPQHF. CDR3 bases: TGTGCCAGCAGCTCACACACGGGCAGCAATCAGCCCCAGCATTTT.

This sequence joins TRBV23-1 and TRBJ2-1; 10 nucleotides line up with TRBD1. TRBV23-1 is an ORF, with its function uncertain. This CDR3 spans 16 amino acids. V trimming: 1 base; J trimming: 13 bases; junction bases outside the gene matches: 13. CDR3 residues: CASSQLTPGTGVFQFF. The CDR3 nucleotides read TGCGCCAGCAGTCAATTAACCCCCGGGACAGGGGTTTTCCAGTTCTTC.